The 13 T cell receptor beta chains below all came from one sample that was sequenced in a study of CD8 T cells in ankylosing spondylitis. MiXCR, applied by TCRdb to the 5' RACE reads, yields one record per CDR3 protein. The repertoire holds 250,000 to 300,000 distinct CDR3 sequences, with around 18% as singletons. The sample was blood, either unsorted or a sorted T cell fraction (not recorded which). The receptors originated from a male donor with ankylosing spondylitis or in good health (not recorded which).

In its sample, this clonotype was seen many times. CDR3 region: CSAPRTSGLGETQYF. CDR3 in DNA: TGCAGTGCTCCCCGGACTAGCGGGCTTGGGGAGACCCAGTACTTC. The gene calls are TRBV20-1 and TRBJ2-5, with 11 bases aligning to TRBD2. Germline assignment: CDR1 DFQATT and CDR2 SNEGSKA (reference sequence). The CDR3 spans 15 residues. Trimming cost V 5 bases and J 5 bases; bases outside gene matches: 10.

In this sample, this clonotype turned up a few times. The gene calls are TRBV18 and TRBJ1-4; unclear D gene. V was clipped by 6 bases and J by 8 bases, with 16 bases between them. Germline loops: CDR1 KGHSH, CDR2 LQKENI. CDR3 length equals 14 residues. CDR3 protein: CASSRPSEGEKLFF. The CDR3 bases are TGTGCCAGCTCTCGACCGTCGGAAGGGGAAAAACTGTTTTTT.

The chain is built from TRBV2 and TRBJ2-3, with 12 bases aligning to TRBD2. J gave up 0 bases and V 10 bases, and 5 bases lay outside the gene matches. Germline V gene sequence: CDR1 SNHLY, CDR2 FYNNEI. The CDR3 is 15 residues long. The DNA for the CDR3 is TGTGCCAACCACGGACTAGCGGGGAGCACAGATACGCAGTATTTT. This sequence encodes CANHGLAGSTDTQYF.

A few counts support this clonotype. The V call is TRBV6-2 or TRBV6-3, the J call TRBJ1-3; possible D gene TRBD1, 6 bases. This CDR3 has 20 amino acids. Germline CDR1 reads MNHEY; CDR2 reads SVGEGT. Trimming took off 0 bases at V and 0 bases at J, with 21 bases between the two ends. The CDR3 sequence is CASSYSNSQFDRHSGNTIYF. The CDR3 DNA is TGTGCCAGCAGTTACTCGAATAGTCAATTCGACAGGCACTCTGGAAACACCATATATTTT.

This clonotype has more than one count but fewer than ten. This chain uses TRBV5-1 with TRBJ2-6; 10 nucleotides match TRBD1. Germline assignment: CDR1 SGHRS and CDR2 YFSETQ. With 2 bases clipped from V and 0 bases from J, the junction kept 8 bases outside the gene matches. The CDR3 is 19 amino acids. As DNA, the CDR3 is TGCGCCAGCAGCTTCACCGGGACAGGGGTCCGCTCTGGGGCCAACGTCCTGACTTTC. Translating it yields CASSFTGTGVRSGANVLTF.

In this sample, this clonotype turned up a few times. The chain links TRBV6-4 to TRBJ2-7; D remains unclear. Germline CDR1 MRHNA, CDR2 SNTAGT. The CDR3 totals 13 residues. The V and J ends lost 6 bases and 2 bases respectively, with 11 bases between them. CDR3 in amino acids: CASSLFRPYEQYV. The CDR3, as DNA: TGTGCCAGCAGCCTCTTTAGGCCCTACGAGCAGTACGTC.

CDR3 coding DNA: TGCGCCAGCAGCTTGTCCAGGGGAGCTAACTATGGCTACACCTTC. This encodes CASSLSRGANYGYTF. This chain uses TRBV5-1 with TRBJ1-2; D might be TRBD1 (6 bases). The CDR3 contains 15 residues. V lost 1 base and J 0 bases, leaving 10 bases between the germline ends. The germline CDR1 and CDR2 sequences are SGHRS and YFSETQ.

This rearrangement joins TRBV4-1 to TRBJ2-1, with D possibly TRBD1 on 5 matching bases. The germline V gene encodes CDR1 MGHRA and CDR2 YSYEKL. The CDR3 is 14 residues long. V was shortened by 0 bases and J by 9 bases, with 12 bases between the two germline ends. The CDR3 nucleotides read TGCGCCAGCAGCCAAGATGGGGCCCCAGGTGAGCAGTTCTTC. Its translation is CASSQDGAPGEQFF.

This clonotype was counted many times. This rearrangement joins TRBV29-1 to TRBJ1-1; 8 bases are a match to TRBD1. The CDR3 extends over 13 amino acids. Germline loops: CDR1 SQVTM, CDR2 ANQGSEA. Trimming cost V 7 bases and J 3 bases; bases outside gene matches: 7. The CDR3 region is CSAQDRVDTEAFF. The CDR3 coding sequence is TGCAGCGCCCAGGACAGGGTAGACACTGAAGCTTTCTTT.

This clonotype was counted a few times. The chain recombines TRBV7-6 with TRBJ2-1, with D tentatively TRBD1 (6 bases). Germline V gene data show CDR1 as SGHVS and CDR2 as FNYEAQ. The length of the CDR3 is 11 residues. V was shortened by 1 base and J by 12 bases, with 7 bases between the two germline ends. Written as DNA, the CDR3 is TGTGCCAGCAGCTTAGGGGACACGCAGTTCTTC. It yields the protein CASSLGDTQFF.

This clonotype was recorded a few times. The chain has TRBV5-6 and TRBJ1-5; D gene uncertain. This CDR3 is built from 15 residues. Trimming pared 0 bases from V and 0 bases from J, leaving 7 bases between. Germline V gene data show CDR1 as SGHDT and CDR2 as YYEEEE. The CDR3 loop reads CASSLGYYSNQPQHF. In DNA, the CDR3 is TGTGCCAGCAGCTTGGGGTACTATAGCAATCAGCCCCAGCATTTT. Based on the CDR3 plus reference TRBV5-6 and TRBJ1-5, the full variable domain is DAGVTQSPTHLIKTRGQQVTLRCSPKSGHDTVSWYQQALGQGPQFIFQYYEEEERQRGNFPDRFSGHQFPNYSSELNVNALLLGDSALYLCASSLGYYSNQPQHFGDGTRLSIL.

The sample holds many counts of this clonotype. This sequence joins TRBV10-3 and TRBJ2-3; 9 nucleotides match TRBD1. Per the germline V gene, CDR1 is ENHRY and CDR2 is SYGVKD. J was trimmed by 4 bases and V by 2 bases; bases with no gene match: 7. The CDR3 is made up of 16 amino acids. DNA of the CDR3: TGTGCCATCAGTGAGGGGGACAGGGTAGTGGCAGATACGCAGTATTTT. Its protein product is CAISEGDRVVADTQYF.

V gene TRBV20-1 combines with J gene TRBJ2-1; no clear D. CDR3 length: 11 amino acids. The germline V gene has CDR1 DFQATT and CDR2 SNEGSKA (reference sequence). V was pared by 2 bases and J by 9 bases, with 8 bases between. In DNA, the CDR3 is TGCAGTGCTAGAACCCGCTCTGAGCAGTTCTTC. This sequence encodes CSARTRSEQFF.